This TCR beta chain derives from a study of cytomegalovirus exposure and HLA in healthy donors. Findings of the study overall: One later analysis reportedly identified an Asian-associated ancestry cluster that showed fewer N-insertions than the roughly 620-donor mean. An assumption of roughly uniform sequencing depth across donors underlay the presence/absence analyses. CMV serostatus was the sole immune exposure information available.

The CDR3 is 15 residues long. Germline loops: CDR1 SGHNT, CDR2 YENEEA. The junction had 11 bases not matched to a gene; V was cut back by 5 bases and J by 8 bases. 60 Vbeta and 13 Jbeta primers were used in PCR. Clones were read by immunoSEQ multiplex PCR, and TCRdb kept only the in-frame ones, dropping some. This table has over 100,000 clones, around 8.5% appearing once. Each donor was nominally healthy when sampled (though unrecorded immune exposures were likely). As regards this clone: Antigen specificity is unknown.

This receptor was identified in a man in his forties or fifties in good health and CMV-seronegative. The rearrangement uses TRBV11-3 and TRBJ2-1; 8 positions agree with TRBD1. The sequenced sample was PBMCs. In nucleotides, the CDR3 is TGTGCCAGCAGCCCCCCAGGGGGCAATTTTGATGAGCAGTTCTTC. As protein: CASSPPGGNFDEQFF.